The 24 T cell receptor beta chains in this list originate from one sample, sequenced in a study of T cell repertoires in cytomegalovirus infection. TCRdb fed the reads into MiXCR, producing one record per CDR3 protein. The sample has approximately 320,000 distinct CDR3 sequences, over 7.5% seen once; the top ten hold around 4%. Sequencing used PBMCs. These TCRs come from a human donor in good health (CMV status not recorded). Some clones in this sample may be carry-over from other donors' samples.

This clonotype was seen more than once but under ten times. V is TRBV7-9 and J is TRBJ2-2; a weak D match, TRBD1 (6 bases). Germline loops: CDR1 SEHNR, CDR2 FQNEAQ (reference sequence). The V and J ends lost 5 bases and 0 bases respectively, with 10 bases between them. The length of the CDR3 is 15 residues. The DNA for the CDR3 is TGTGCCAGCAGCCCACGGGACACGAACACCGGGGAGCTGTTTTTT. Encoded protein: CASSPRDTNTGELFF. The complete variable domain, with remaining parts taken from reference TRBV7-9 and TRBJ2-2, reads DTGVSQNPRHKITKRGQNVTFRCDPISEHNRLYWYRQTLGQGPEFLTYFQNEAQLEKSRLLSDRFSAERPKGSFSTLEIQRTEQGDSAMYLCASSPRDTNTGELFFGEGSRLTVL.

This clonotype was recorded at least ten times. The chain joins TRBV27 to TRBJ2-7; D remains unclear. This CDR3 contains 12 residues. The germline CDR1 and CDR2 sequences are MNHEY and SMNVEV (reference sequence). V lost 4 bases, J lost 3 bases, and 7 bases lay in between. CDR3 DNA: TGTGCCAGCAGTTCGGCCGGCTACGAGCAGTACTTC. The encoded protein is CASSSAGYEQYF.

The chain combines TRBV20-1 with TRBJ2-4; D remains unclear. V was shortened by 5 bases and J by 7 bases, with 21 bases between the two germline ends. The CDR3 is made up of 15 amino acids. The V gene's germline CDR1 is DFQATT and CDR2 SNEGSKA (reference sequence). DNA for the CDR3: TGCAGTGCTTGGGCGACCCGAACCACCACGAACATTCAGTACTTC. It specifies CSAWATRTTTNIQYF.

This clonotype has more than one count but fewer than ten. Mismatch with germline at one junction end may stem from a read error. The chain couples TRBV4-1 to TRBJ1-1; D may be TRBD1 (5 bases). Per the germline V gene, CDR1 is MGHRA and CDR2 is YSYEKL. The CDR3 loop spans 11 amino acids. CDR3 sequence (DNA): TGCGCCAGCAGCCAGGGACGGGTCACAAACTTT. This gives the protein CASSQGRVTNF.

The chain combines TRBV7-2 with TRBJ2-5; 9 nucleotides align to TRBD2. The CDR3 extends over 17 amino acids. J gave up 1 base and V 5 bases, and 11 bases lay outside the gene matches. CDR1 is SGHTA and CDR2 is FQGNSA in the germline V gene. CDR3 coding DNA: TGTGCCAGCAGCCTACCCCGGGGTAGCGGGGGCCAAGAGACCCAGTACTTC. Translation gives CASSLPRGSGGQETQYF.

This clonotype was picked up a small number of times. The chain uses TRBV4-2 and TRBJ2-3; D gene uncertain. The length of the CDR3 is 16 residues. From germline, CDR1 is LGHNA and CDR2 YNFKEQ. Trimming left V 1 base short and J 2 bases short, with 13 bases between. The CDR3 sequence is CASSQAPAFNTDTQYF. The CDR3 DNA follows: TGTGCCAGCAGCCAAGCACCCGCTTTTAACACAGATACGCAGTATTTT.

This clonotype was seen more than once but under ten times. The chain links TRBV10-3 to TRBJ2-5; 9 nucleotides align to TRBD1. CDR1 is ENHRY and CDR2 is SYGVKD in the germline V gene. The CDR3 is 15 amino acids. V trimming: 3 bases; J trimming: 1 base; junction bases outside the gene matches: 3. CDR3 sequence reads: CAISEGQGTQETQYF. CDR3 nucleotide sequence: TGTGCCATCAGTGAAGGACAGGGGACCCAAGAGACCCAGTACTTC.

This clonotype was detected a few times. The chain is built from TRBV15 and TRBJ2-7; tentatively, D is TRBD2 (5 bases). Germline values: CDR1 LNHNV, CDR2 YYDKDF (reference sequence). V dropped 1 base and J dropped 3 bases, with 10 bases sitting between them. This CDR3 comprises 14 residues. Here the CDR3 DNA reads TGTGCCACCAGCAGAGGTAGCGATGACTACGAGCAGTACTTC. Its translation is CATSRGSDDYEQYF.

This clonotype occurred once. Since a much larger clone is just one base distant, this may be a read error. The chain employs TRBV12-3 or TRBV12-4 and TRBJ1-2, with TRBD1 as a possible D gene (6 bases). The CDR3 extends over 15 amino acids. Trimming cost V 5 bases and J 4 bases, with 17 bases left between them. This CDR3 reads CASSMSHRELYGYTF. CDR3 in DNA: TGTGCCAGCAGTATGTCGCACAGGGAACTCTATGGCTACACCTTC.

The V call is TRBV12-3 or TRBV12-4, the J call TRBJ2-7; D gene uncertain. The V end lost 3 bases, the J end lost 7 bases, and 10 bases lay between the germline ends. There are 12 residues in the CDR3. The CDR3 spells CASSFDGLEQYF. DNA for the CDR3: TGTGCCAGCAGTTTCGACGGTTTGGAGCAGTACTTC.

This clonotype came up many times. V is TRBV14 and J is TRBJ2-7; weak D call: TRBD2 (6 bases). CDR1 SGHDN and CDR2 FVKESK come from the germline V gene. CDR3 size: 14 residues. V gave up 4 bases and J gave up 3 bases, with 13 bases separating them. The CDR3 region has the DNA TGTGCCAGCAGCCGTGGGGGACTCCGCTACGAGCAGTACTTC. Amino acids: CASSRGGLRYEQYF.

At least ten counts were recorded for this clonotype. The rearrangement uses TRBV6-1 and TRBJ2-3, with 7 bases aligning to TRBD2. Germline V gene data show CDR1 as MNHNS and CDR2 as SASEGT. The CDR3 covers 14 residues. Trimming took 6 bases from V and 4 from J; bases not matched to a gene: 7. CDR3 sequence (DNA): TGTGCCAGCAGAGTCGGGGGGAGGGCAGATACGCAGTATTTT. Its protein product is CASRVGGRADTQYF.

This clonotype was recorded only once. This may be a read error: a much more frequent sequence differs by one nucleotide. V gene TRBV7-9 combines with J gene TRBJ2-7; tentatively, D is TRBD2 (5 bases). The CDR3 consists of 14 residues. Per germline, CDR1 SEHNR and CDR2 FQNEAQ (reference sequence). Trimming pared 9 bases from V and 4 bases from J, leaving 19 bases between. CDR3 nucleotide sequence: TGTGCCAGTTCTACACCGAGGGAGATTTACGAGCAGTACTTC. Its translation: CASSTPREIYEQYF.

This clonotype appeared a few times. The chain is built from TRBV7-2 and TRBJ2-5; 8 nucleotides line up with TRBD1. V shed 2 bases, J shed 4 bases, and the junction held 9 bases outside the gene matches. Germline lookup yields CDR1 SGHTA and CDR2 FQGNSA. The CDR3 loop spans 16 amino acids. The CDR3 nucleotides are TGTGCCAGCAGCTTAAGTTTTTCAGGGGGCCGAGAGACCCAGTACTTC. Translated, it gives CASSLSFSGGRETQYF.

The rearrangement uses TRBV4-1 and TRBJ1-1; D not resolved. CDR3 length: 13 residues. The ends were cut back, 3 bases at V and 3 bases at J, with 8 bases in the middle. Germline CDR1 and CDR2: MGHRA and YSYEKL. The CDR3 DNA sequence: TGCGCCAGCAGCCAGTCTGGGGACACTGAAGCTTTCTTT. As protein: CASSQSGDTEAFF.

This clonotype was recorded many times. This sequence joins TRBV7-2 and TRBJ2-4; D unresolved. This CDR3 region has 15 residues. Trimming took 0 bases from V and 0 from J, leaving 6 bases between them. Per the germline V gene, CDR1 is SGHTA and CDR2 is FQGNSA. CDR3 in amino acids: CASSLADLAKNIQYF. CDR3 DNA sequence: TGTGCCAGCAGCTTAGCGGACCTAGCCAAAAACATTCAGTACTTC.

This clonotype was observed many times. The gene calls are TRBV27 and TRBJ2-2; D is unresolved. This CDR3 spans 11 amino acids. The V end was cut by 7 bases, the J end by 5 bases, with 5 bases between. Germline lookup yields CDR1 MNHEY and CDR2 SMNVEV (reference sequence). In DNA, the CDR3 is TGTGCCAGCAAAAGGACCGGGGAGCTGTTTTTT. It is translated as CASKRTGELFF.

CDR3 amino acids: CAISEGLGETQYF. DNA of the CDR3: TGTGCCATCAGTGAGGGGCTCGGGGAGACCCAGTACTTC. The chain joins TRBV10-3 to TRBJ2-5, with no clear D. The CDR3 totals 13 residues. From germline, CDR1 is ENHRY and CDR2 SYGVKD. V lost 2 bases, J lost 5 bases, and 9 bases lay in between.

This chain joins TRBV19 and TRBJ2-2, with D possibly TRBD2 on 6 matching bases. Trimming cost V 5 bases and J 0 bases, with 13 bases left between them. Per germline, CDR1 LNHDA and CDR2 SQIVND (reference sequence). CDR3 size: 16 residues. The CDR3 DNA reads TGTGCCAGTAGTCCAGGTAGCGGCGCGAACACCGGGGAGCTGTTTTTT. This sequence encodes CASSPGSGANTGELFF.

The chain couples TRBV19 to TRBJ1-5; tentative D call: TRBD1 (5 bases). The CDR3 has 15 residues. The V gene's germline CDR1 is LNHDA and CDR2 SQIVND (reference sequence). Trimming took off 6 bases at V and 4 bases at J, with 16 bases between the two ends. CDR3 amino acids: CASRGAGQGNQPQHF. The CDR3 DNA follows: TGTGCCAGTAGAGGGGCAGGACAAGGTAATCAGCCCCAGCATTTT.

This clonotype occurred many times. The chain uses TRBV15 and TRBJ2-3, with D hard to call. The CDR3 is made up of 12 amino acids. The germline gives CDR1 LNHNV, CDR2 YYDKDF (reference sequence). Between the trimmed V and J ends, which lost 3 bases and 6 bases, there was a span of 7 bases. In DNA form, the CDR3 reads TGTGCCACCAGCAGTCCGCGGGATACGCAGTATTTT. Amino acids: CATSSPRDTQYF.

This clonotype was observed a few times. The rearrangement uses TRBV20-1 and TRBJ2-3, with D perhaps matching TRBD1 (5 bases). Germline V gene sequence: CDR1 DFQATT, CDR2 SNEGSKA (reference sequence). The CDR3 extends over 13 amino acids. Trimming pared 5 bases from V and 4 bases from J, leaving 13 bases between. The CDR3 sequence: CSARPGIADTQYF. CDR3 coding DNA: TGCAGTGCTCGACCAGGGATTGCAGATACGCAGTATTTT.

This clonotype was observed a few times. This chain uses TRBV6-1 with TRBJ2-1, with 10 bases identical to TRBD1. V shed 7 bases and J 1 base; nucleotides not matched to a gene: 4. This CDR3 contains 15 residues. CDR1 is MNHNS and CDR2 is SASEGT in the germline V gene. CDR3 residues: CASKGTGVSYNEQFF. The CDR3 coding sequence is TGTGCCAGCAAGGGGACAGGGGTTTCCTACAATGAGCAGTTCTTC.

This clonotype was observed many times. V gene TRBV28 combines with J gene TRBJ2-3; 7 positions agree with TRBD2. After removal of 3 bases from V and 2 bases from J, the junction contained 8 bases not matched to a gene. The CDR3 loop spans 16 amino acids. Germline V gene lookup returns CDR1 MDHEN and CDR2 SYDVKM. The CDR3 DNA follows: TGTGCCAGCAGTTTGGGGGGGGGGGACTCCACAGATACGCAGTATTTT. Amino acids: CASSLGGGDSTDTQYF. The whole variable domain, filled in from reference TRBV28 and TRBJ2-3, reads DVKVTQSSRYLVKRTGEKVFLECVQDMDHENMFWYRQDPGLGLRLIYFSYDVKMKEKGDIPEGYSVSREKKERFSLILESASTNQTSMYLCASSLGGGDSTDTQYFGPGTRLTVL.